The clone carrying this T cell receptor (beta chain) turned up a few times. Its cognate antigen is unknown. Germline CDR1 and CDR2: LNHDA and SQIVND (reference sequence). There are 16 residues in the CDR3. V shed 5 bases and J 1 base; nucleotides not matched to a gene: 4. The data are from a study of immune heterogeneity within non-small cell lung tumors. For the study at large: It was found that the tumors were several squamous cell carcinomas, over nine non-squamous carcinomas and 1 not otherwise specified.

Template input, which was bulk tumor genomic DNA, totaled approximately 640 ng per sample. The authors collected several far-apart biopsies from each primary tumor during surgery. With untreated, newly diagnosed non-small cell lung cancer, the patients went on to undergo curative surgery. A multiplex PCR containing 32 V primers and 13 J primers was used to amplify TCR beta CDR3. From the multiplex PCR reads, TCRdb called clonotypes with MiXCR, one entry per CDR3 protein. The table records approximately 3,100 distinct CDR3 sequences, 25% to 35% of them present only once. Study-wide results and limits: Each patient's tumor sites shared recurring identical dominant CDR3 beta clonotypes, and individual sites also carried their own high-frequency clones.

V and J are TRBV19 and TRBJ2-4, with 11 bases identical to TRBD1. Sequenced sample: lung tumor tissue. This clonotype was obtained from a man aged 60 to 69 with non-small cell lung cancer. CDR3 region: CASSGQGAGAKNIQYF. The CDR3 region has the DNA TGTGCCAGTAGTGGACAGGGGGCAGGGGCCAAAAACATTCAGTACTTC.